Detailed here is one T cell receptor (beta chain). Its antigen is unknown. This sample is part of a study of T cell responses to AZD1222 COVID-19 vaccine. Study findings and constraints: Nearly half of unique spike-specific TCRs reportedly avoided B.1.351 and B.1.1.7 mutated regions. Elevations in Spike-specific TCR breadth and depth followed administration of two AZD1222 doses. No repertoire was sampled before or during the peak T cell response, only after it. Donors were largely white British and mainly female; clonal diversity was possibly underestimated.

CDR1 SEHNR and CDR2 FQNEAQ come from the germline V gene (reference sequence). V was clipped by 6 bases and J by 7 bases, with 13 bases between them. The CDR3 length is 13 residues. Sequencing was performed with immunoSEQ multiplex PCR; in TCRdb, only in-frame clones are kept and a portion is missing. The data show approximately 70,000 clones, 88% seen once. Sample: peripheral blood, taken 28 days after the second dose of the MenACWY control vaccine. The J gene is TRBJ1-3, the V gene TRBV7-9; D ambiguous. The TCR comes from an adult who received the MenACWY meningococcal vaccine as a control. CDR3 nucleotide sequence: TGTGCCAGCAGGTCCACGGGGAGGAACACCATATATTTT. Translated, it gives CASRSTGRNTIYF.